This entry is about one T cell receptor (beta chain). What it binds is unknown. This CDR3 spans 15 amino acids. Germline-derived CDR1 and CDR2 are SGHTA and FQGNSA. V gave up 5 bases and J gave up 6 bases, with 19 bases separating them. These data belong to a study of vaccination and CD4 T cells after COVID-19. Scientists ran DNA taken from cultured CD4+ T cells through the Oncomine TCR Beta short-read assay for sequencing. TCRdb redid the calling of the PCR reads with MiXCR, one entry per CDR3 protein. The sample holds 9,500 to 10,000 distinct CDR3 sequences; about half are singletons and the top ten take around 20%. Treatment in this sample: roughly 10-day PBMC culture with coronavirus spike peptide pools or control peptides (ViraFEST assay).

The clonotype was recovered from a human donor who had recovered from COVID-19. This chain joins TRBV7-2 and TRBJ1-2; a weak D match, TRBD1 (5 bases). The sequenced material came from CD4+ T cells from blood, cultured in vitro. The chain's CDR3 is CASSLQAGARDGYTF. CDR3 coding DNA: TGTGCCAGCAGCCTACAGGCCGGAGCTCGGGATGGCTACACCTTC.